A selection of T cell receptor beta chains follows, all from one sample in a study of vaccination and CD4 T cells after COVID-19. Their antigen targets remain unknown. A single record per CDR3 protein comes from TCRdb applying MiXCR to the PCR reads. The sample shows 17,000 or so distinct CDR3 sequences, around two fifths of them seen only once. The sample here was CD4+ T cells from blood, cultured in vitro, taken before SARS-CoV-2 vaccination. These receptor sequences come from a human donor who had recovered from COVID-19. The CDR3 runs from the conserved cysteine through the conserved F or W. The D gene is left open where the match is weak. Not all rows give a size; the values are once, few, many and, for expanded clones, a class.

CDR3 protein,CDR3 DNA,V gene,D gene,CDR3 length,J gene,clone size
CASSEHRDTQYF,TGTGCCAGCAGCGAACATCGAGATACGCAGTATTTT,TRBV28,-,12,TRBJ2-3,-
CASSPYSGVDYGYTF,TGCGCCAGCAGCCCCTACTCAGGGGTAGACTATGGCTACACCTTC,TRBV4-3,-,15,TRBJ1-2,-
CASSIGPNTEAFF,TGTGCCAGCAGTATCGGACCGAACACTGAAGCTTTCTTT,TRBV2,-,13,TRBJ1-1,-
CASSSPSGTANTGELFF,TGTGCCAGCAGCTCCCCCTCCGGGACGGCGAACACCGGGGAGCTGTTTTTT,TRBV11-3,-,17,TRBJ2-2,-
CASRPAASTGELFF,TGTGCCAGCAGGCCCGCGGCCAGCACCGGGGAGCTGTTTTTT,TRBV7-7,-,14,TRBJ2-2,few
CASSLGQGGEQFF,TGTGCCAGCAGCTTAGGGCAGGGAGGTGAGCAGTTCTTC,TRBV7-9,-,13,TRBJ2-1,few
CAIRRQGVTDTQYF,TGTGCCATCAGGAGACAGGGGGTCACAGATACGCAGTATTTT,TRBV10-3,TRBD1,14,TRBJ2-3,-
CAIEKTQGEETQYF,TGTGCCATCGAAAAGACACAGGGGGAAGAGACCCAGTACTTC,TRBV6-1,TRBD1,14,TRBJ2-5,once
CATSTASNYGYTF,TGTGCCACCTCTACGGCTTCTAACTATGGCTACACCTTC,TRBV25-1,-,13,TRBJ1-2,-
CAISVGTANSPETQYF,TGTGCCATCAGTGTCGGGACAGCAAATTCACCAGAGACCCAGTACTTC,TRBV10-3,TRBD1,16,TRBJ2-5,few
CASSLGPIQETQYF,TGTGCCAGCAGCTTGGGACCAATCCAAGAGACCCAGTACTTC,TRBV7-9,-,14,TRBJ2-5,-
CASRPRGAQETQYF,TGTGCCAGCAGGCCGAGGGGGGCCCAAGAGACCCAGTACTTC,TRBV5-6,-,14,TRBJ2-5,-
CASSMGQSFYEQYF,TGTGCCAGTAGTATGGGGCAGTCTTTCTACGAGCAGTACTTC,TRBV19,-,14,TRBJ2-7,-
CRASGPGGVGSNQPQHF,TGCAGGGCTTCAGGGCCTGGCGGGGTTGGTAGCAATCAGCCCCAGCATTTT,TRBV20-1,-,17,TRBJ1-5,-
CSAPSTSGITDTQYF,TGCAGTGCCCCGTCGACTAGCGGGATCACAGATACGCAGTATTTT,TRBV20-1,TRBD2,15,TRBJ2-3,medium-sized
CASRPNFSSYEQYF,TGTGCCAGCAGACCCAACTTTAGCTCCTACGAGCAGTACTTC,TRBV6-1,-,14,TRBJ2-7,few
CAISETGRGLYGYTF,TGTGCCATCAGTGAGACGGGCAGGGGGCTCTATGGCTACACCTTC,TRBV10-3,TRBD1,15,TRBJ1-2,few
CSASPQPSGANVLTF,TGCAGTGCGAGCCCTCAGCCATCTGGGGCCAACGTCCTGACTTTC,TRBV20-1,-,15,TRBJ2-6,few
CASSLDPTDRKPTDTQYF,TGTGCCAGCAGTTTGGACCCCACAGATAGGAAGCCCACAGATACGCAGTATTTT,TRBV6-2/TRBV6-3,-,18,TRBJ2-3,-
CSARGSTTDTQYF,TGCAGTGCTAGAGGGAGCACCACAGATACGCAGTATTTT,TRBV20-1,-,13,TRBJ2-3,few
CATSDFLLRELDTQYF,TGTGCCACCAGTGATTTTCTTTTGCGGGAGCTAGATACGCAGTATTTT,TRBV24-1,TRBD2,16,TRBJ2-3,-
CASSLSGTGGTEQYF,TGTGCCAGCAGTTTATCCGGGACAGGGGGAACCGAGCAGTACTTC,TRBV28,TRBD1,15,TRBJ2-7,-
CASSLDGPDTQYF,TGTGCCAGCAGCTTAGATGGCCCAGATACGCAGTATTTT,TRBV7-2,-,13,TRBJ2-3,-
CASNAGVLNQPQHF,TGTGCCAGCAACGCGGGGGTCCTAAATCAGCCCCAGCATTTT,TRBV19,-,14,TRBJ1-5,once
CASSLRRSRGEQYF,TGTGCCAGCAGCTTAAGGAGGTCTAGGGGTGAGCAGTACTTC,TRBV7-2,-,14,TRBJ2-7,-
CATSRDQRGNTEAFF,TGTGCCACCAGCAGAGATCAAAGGGGGAACACTGAAGCTTTCTTT,TRBV15,-,15,TRBJ1-1,few
CASSQRMPDEQFF,TGTGCCAGCAGCCAACGTATGCCGGATGAGCAGTTCTTC,TRBV7-2,-,13,TRBJ2-1,-
CASSIGGTGGGYSPLHF,TGTGCCAGTAGTATAGGCGGGACAGGGGGCGGATATTCACCCCTCCACTTT,TRBV19,TRBD1,17,TRBJ1-6,few
CASSARAGAFF,TGCGCCAGCAGCGCGCGGGCAGGAGCTTTCTTT,TRBV4-1,-,11,TRBJ1-1,-
CASSPGAQDTGELFF,TGTGCCAGCAGTCCCGGGGCGCAGGACACCGGGGAGCTGTTTTTT,TRBV6-1,-,15,TRBJ2-2,-
CASSDQILQETQYF,TGTGCCAGCAGTGATCAGATCCTCCAAGAGACCCAGTACTTC,TRBV6-1,-,14,TRBJ2-5,-
CASSLMGTITYEQYF,TGTGCCAGCAGTTTAATGGGGACTATTACCTACGAGCAGTACTTC,TRBV27,TRBD2,15,TRBJ2-7,-
CSASEGGSTEAFF,TGCAGTGCTTCCGAGGGTGGCAGCACTGAAGCTTTCTTT,TRBV20-1,-,13,TRBJ1-1,few
CSASHGDQPQHF,TGCAGTGCTTCGCATGGCGATCAGCCCCAGCATTTT,TRBV20-1,-,12,TRBJ1-5,-
CASSRWGELFF,TGTGCCAGTAGTCGATGGGGGGAGCTGTTTTTT,TRBV19,-,11,TRBJ2-2,few
CASNNGGGYTF,TGTGCCAGCAATAACGGAGGGGGCTACACCTTC,TRBV6-2/TRBV6-3,-,11,TRBJ1-2,-
CSAPETQYF,TGCAGTGCTCCAGAGACCCAGTACTTC,TRBV20-1,-,9,TRBJ2-5,-
CASRLLAGGPEQYF,TGTGCCAGCAGGTTACTAGCGGGAGGCCCCGAGCAGTACTTC,TRBV5-4,TRBD2,14,TRBJ2-7,-
CASSEGDNGPPLHF,TGTGCCAGCAGCGAGGGGGACAATGGGCCACCCCTCCACTTT,TRBV6-4,-,14,TRBJ1-6,-
CASSLIAGGGEKLFF,TGTGCCAGCAGCTTAATAGCAGGGGGCGGCGAAAAACTGTTTTTT,TRBV7-2,TRBD1,15,TRBJ1-4,-
CASSSGGSFYEQYF,TGTGCCAGCAGCTCGGGAGGCTCATTTTACGAGCAGTACTTC,TRBV7-2,TRBD2,14,TRBJ2-7,few
CASSTGEIWEKLFF,TGTGCCAGCAGTACAGGGGAGATTTGGGAAAAACTGTTTTTT,TRBV6-1,TRBD1,14,TRBJ1-4,-
CASRLSGNQPQHF,TGTGCCAGCAGGTTGTCGGGCAATCAGCCCCAGCATTTT,TRBV12-3/TRBV12-4,-,13,TRBJ1-5,-
CASRIRTERGPTDTQYF,TGTGCCAGCAGAATAAGAACGGAGCGGGGCCCCACAGATACGCAGTATTTT,TRBV6-2/TRBV6-3,TRBD2,17,TRBJ2-3,-
CASGPLPGLGSNEQFF,TGTGCTAGTGGTCCTCTACCGGGACTAGGAAGTAATGAGCAGTTCTTC,TRBV12-5,TRBD2,16,TRBJ2-1,-
CASSLGPGANYGYTF,TGTGCCAGCAGCTTAGGGCCCGGGGCTAACTATGGCTACACCTTC,TRBV7-2,-,15,TRBJ1-2,few
CASRRGGMNTEAFF,TGTGCCAGTCGTCGCGGAGGGATGAACACTGAAGCTTTCTTT,TRBV19,-,14,TRBJ1-1,-
CASSPFGLAGEIANTGELFF,TGTGCCAGCAGCCCGTTCGGACTAGCGGGGGAGATCGCGAACACCGGGGAGCTGTTTTTT,TRBV6-2/TRBV6-3,TRBD2,20,TRBJ2-2,-
CASSGQGLYGYTF,TGTGCCAGTAGTGGACAGGGACTCTATGGCTACACCTTC,TRBV19,TRBD1,13,TRBJ1-2,few
CAISDRGRDTEAFF,TGTGCCATCAGTGACAGGGGGCGCGACACTGAAGCTTTCTTT,TRBV10-3,TRBD1,14,TRBJ1-1,few
CSARADTNYGYTF,TGCAGTGCTAGAGCGGACACTAACTATGGCTACACCTTC,TRBV20-1,-,13,TRBJ1-2,few
CSARDFKEGLSSYEQYF,TGCAGTGCTAGAGATTTTAAGGAGGGTCTAAGCTCCTACGAGCAGTACTTC,TRBV20-1,-,17,TRBJ2-7,-
CASSYPQDHQPQHF,TGTGCCAGCAGTTATCCCCAGGACCATCAGCCCCAGCATTTT,TRBV28,-,14,TRBJ1-5,-